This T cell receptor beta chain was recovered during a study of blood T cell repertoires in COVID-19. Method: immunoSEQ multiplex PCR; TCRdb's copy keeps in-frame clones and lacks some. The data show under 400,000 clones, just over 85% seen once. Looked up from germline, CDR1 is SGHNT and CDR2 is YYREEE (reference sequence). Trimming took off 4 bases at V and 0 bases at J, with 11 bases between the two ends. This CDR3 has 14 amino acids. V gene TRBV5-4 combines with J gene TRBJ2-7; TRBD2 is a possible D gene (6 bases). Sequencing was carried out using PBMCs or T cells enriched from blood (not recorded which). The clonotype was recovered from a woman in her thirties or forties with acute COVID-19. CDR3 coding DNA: TGTGCCAGCAGCCCGGACTACCTCTCCTACGAGCAGTACTTC. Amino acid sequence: CASSPDYLSYEQYF.